The clone carrying this T cell receptor beta chain was detected a few times. Its antigen remains unidentified. The data stem from a study of T cell repertoires in cytomegalovirus infection. Study background: Recently identified HLA-C-restricted CMV epitopes were among the peptides used. Carrying CMV and the relevant HLA type showed in public TCR beta signatures. Overall study findings and caveats: Cumulative public TCR beta family frequency identified CMV carriers with the relevant HLA. In two of eight donors, the top clonotype was HLA-C-restricted CMV-specific.

Via MiXCR, TCRdb re-called the reads, giving one row per CDR3 protein. This table has about 830,000 distinct CDR3 sequences, about 33% appearing once. There are 14 residues in the CDR3. Trimming took off 2 bases at V and 1 base at J, with 8 bases between the two ends. The germline CDR1 and CDR2 sequences are MDHEN and SYDVKM. This clonotype was obtained from a human donor in good health (CMV status not recorded). Some clones in this sample may be carry-over from other donors' samples. The chain recombines TRBV28 with TRBJ2-5; the D gene is possibly TRBD1 (6 bases). The specimen comprised cultured CD8+ T cells from PBMCs, sampled from culture after CMV antigen stimulation. In DNA form, the CDR3 reads TGTGCCAGCAGTTTAAGGGGGTCCCAAGAGACCCAGTACTTC. Residues: CASSLRGSQETQYF.